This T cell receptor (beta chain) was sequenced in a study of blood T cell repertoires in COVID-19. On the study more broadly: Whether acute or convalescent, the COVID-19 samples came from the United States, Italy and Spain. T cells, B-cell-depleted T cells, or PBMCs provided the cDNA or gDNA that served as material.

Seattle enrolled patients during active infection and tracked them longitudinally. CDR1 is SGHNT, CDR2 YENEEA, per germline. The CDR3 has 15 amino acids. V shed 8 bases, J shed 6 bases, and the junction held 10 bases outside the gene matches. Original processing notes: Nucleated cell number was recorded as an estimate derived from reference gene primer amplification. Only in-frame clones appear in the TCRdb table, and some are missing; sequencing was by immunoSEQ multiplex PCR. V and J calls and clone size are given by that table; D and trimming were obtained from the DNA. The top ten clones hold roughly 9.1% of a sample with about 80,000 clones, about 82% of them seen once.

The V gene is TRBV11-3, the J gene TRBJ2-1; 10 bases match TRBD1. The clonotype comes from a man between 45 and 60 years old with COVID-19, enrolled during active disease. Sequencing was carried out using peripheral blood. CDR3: CASSKGQGVLNEQFF. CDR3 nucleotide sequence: TGTGCCAGCTCCAAAGGACAGGGGGTACTCAATGAGCAGTTCTTC.